The rows below give T cell receptor beta chains drawn from one sample of a study of cytomegalovirus exposure and HLA in healthy donors. Assay used: immunoSEQ multiplex PCR; TCRdb lists only in-frame clones, some missing. The repertoire holds around 150,000 clones, 60% to 80% seen once, with 1.7% in the top ten. Sequencing was done on a sample of PBMCs. These receptors all come from a woman aged 30 to 39 in good health and CMV-seronegative. The CDR3 runs from the conserved cysteine through the conserved F or W. The order of the fields is clone size, V gene, J gene, D gene, CDR3 DNA, CDR3 protein. A D gene is named only where the DNA matches it firmly. Not all rows give a size; the values are once, few, many and, for expanded clones, a class.

>.|TRBV4-1|TRBJ1-1|.
TGCGCCAGCAGCCAAGAGGGGGCGACTGAAGCTTTCTTT
CASSQEGATEAFF
>.|TRBV30|TRBJ1-2|TRBD1
TGTGCCTGGAGCGCCGGGACAGGGGGTTCGATAAACACCTTC
CAWSAGTGGSINTF
>few|TRBV4-1|TRBJ1-1|.
TGCGCCAGCAGCCAAACCGGGATCGAAGCTTTCTTT
CASSQTGIEAFF
>once|TRBV19|TRBJ1-5|.
TGTGCCAGTAGTATCCGGGATAGTAATCAGCCCCAGCATTTT
CASSIRDSNQPQHF
>.|TRBV2|TRBJ1-1|.
TGTGCCAGCAGTGACAGGATTTGGCACACTGAAGCTTTCTTT
CASSDRIWHTEAFF
>.|TRBV5-1|TRBJ2-7|.
TGCGCCAGCAGCCCTGGAGGAGGGGAGCAGTACTTC
CASSPGGGEQYF
>.|TRBV9|TRBJ1-5|.
TGTGCCAGCAGCGTACTCGGACAACCCAATCAGCCCCAGCATTTT
CASSVLGQPNQPQHF
>.|TRBV27|TRBJ1-2|.
TGTGCCAGCAGTAAGATTCCGGTTGTAGATAACTATGGCTACACCTTC
CASSKIPVVDNYGYTF
>.|TRBV6-1|TRBJ1-1|TRBD1
TGTGCCAATCGGGACAGGGGAGGAGGGGCTGAAGCTTTCTTT
CANRDRGGGAEAFF
>.|TRBV27|TRBJ1-1|.
TGTGCCAGCAGTCGGGCCCGGGGGGGTAAGGCTGAAGCTTTCTTT
CASSRARGGKAEAFF